The clone carrying this TCR beta chain was seen repeatedly, ten times or more. Its cognate antigen is unknown. This sample was taken from a study of CD8 T cells in ankylosing spondylitis. This CDR3 has 13 amino acids. Trimming took off 5 bases at V and 3 bases at J, with 9 bases between the two ends. Germline CDR1 is MDHEN and CDR2 is SYDVKM. TCRdb re-called the 5' RACE reads through MiXCR, storing one row per CDR3 protein. The profile shows roughly 180,000 distinct CDR3 sequences, approximately 9.9% of them singletons. Findings and limits, study-wide: Among TCR beta sequences, a motif of under 10 highly homologous variants appeared characteristic of ankylosing spondylitis blood. Several of the motif variants were reported before in synovial fluid and blood from reactive arthritis.

The sample taken for sequencing was blood, either unsorted or a sorted T cell fraction (not recorded which). The TCR sequence derives from a female donor with ankylosing spondylitis or in good health (not recorded which). The gene calls are TRBV28 and TRBJ2-3; D call uncertain. For the CDR3, the DNA is TGTGCCAGCAGTCGGGCAGAGACAGATACGCAGTATTTT. Residues: CASSRAETDTQYF.